This T cell receptor (beta chain) stems from a study of OX40 agonist ivuxolimab in advanced cancers. The overall study: Having had anti-PD-1, anti-PD-L1 or anti-CTLA-4 therapy before was allowed, and 40% to 45% had some.

Germline CDR1 is SNHLY and CDR2 is FYNNEI. CDR3 size: 14 residues. V gave up 7 bases and J gave up 4 bases, with 13 bases separating them. TCRdb's copy holds only in-frame clones and misses some; the assay was immunoSEQ multiplex PCR. The table lists roughly 92,000 clones, about 90% of them singletons. Source: CD4+ or CD8+ T cells sorted from blood, taken in a trial of the OX40 agonist ivuxolimab. The sequence came from an adult with an advanced solid tumor such as melanoma, head and neck, liver or kidney cancer. This chain uses TRBV2 with TRBJ2-2; D is perhaps TRBD2 (5 bases). The DNA of the CDR3 is TGTGCCAGCATACTAGAGTGGGGCACCGGGGAGCTGTTTTTT. Amino acid sequence: CASILEWGTGELFF.